A selection of T cell receptor beta chains follows, all from one sample in a study of shared clonotypes between healthy human individuals. Clones were sequenced by immunoSEQ multiplex PCR, and TCRdb holds only the in-frame ones, with some missing. The sample lists 2 million or so clones; approximately 95% were seen once. Sample: naive CD8+ T cells sorted from blood. Receptors were obtained from a man aged 18 to 35 in good health. Both conserved end residues are part of each CDR3. A D gene is named only where the DNA matches it firmly. The size field is filled for only some rows; it gives once, few, many or a size class.

>NA|13|TRBD1|TRBJ2-1|TRBV29-1
CSVPGQGANEQFF
TGCAGCGTCCCGGGACAGGGGGCTAATGAGCAGTTCTTC
>NA|14|NA|TRBJ2-7|TRBV5-6
CASSLGVGAHEQYF
TGTGCCAGCAGCTTGGGAGTTGGGGCGCACGAGCAGTACTTC
>NA|16|NA|TRBJ1-2|TRBV19
CASSIDLEVWGLGYTF
TGTGCCAGTAGTATAGATCTCGAGGTTTGGGGGCTTGGCTACACCTTC
>NA|15|TRBD1|TRBJ2-7|TRBV9
CASSVEGTGSDEQYF
TGTGCCAGCAGCGTAGAGGGGACAGGGTCTGACGAGCAGTACTTC
>NA|12|NA|TRBJ2-7|TRBV6-1
CASRRGNYEQYF
TGTGCCAGCAGGAGAGGGAACTACGAGCAGTACTTC
>few|14|NA|TRBJ1-5|TRBV2
CASQLGQGDQPQHF
TGTGCCAGCCAACTGGGGCAGGGAGATCAGCCCCAGCATTTT
>NA|13|TRBD2|TRBJ2-7|TRBV19
CASRESGSNEQYF
TGTGCCAGTAGGGAAAGCGGGAGTAACGAGCAGTACTTC
>NA|15|TRBD2|TRBJ2-1|TRBV9
CASSVGLGSYNEQFF
TGTGCCAGCAGCGTCGGACTAGGCAGCTACAATGAGCAGTTCTTC
>NA|12|NA|TRBJ1-2|TRBV5-8
CASSLEPGSYTF
TGTGCCAGCAGCTTGGAGCCGGGGAGCTACACCTTC
>NA|13|NA|TRBJ1-5|TRBV6-1
CASTGGAEQPQHF
TGTGCCAGCACCGGGGGCGCGGAACAGCCCCAGCATTTT
>NA|15|TRBD1|TRBJ1-6|TRBV5-4
CASSSNTGDNLPLHF
TGTGCCAGCAGCTCAAATACAGGGGACAATTTACCCCTCCACTTT
>NA|14|NA|TRBJ2-1|TRBV6-6
CASLDTSSYNEQFF
TGTGCCAGCCTTGACACGAGCTCCTACAATGAGCAGTTCTTC
>NA|11|NA|TRBJ1-1|TRBV6-1
CATSGDTEAFF
TGTGCCACCTCTGGGGACACTGAAGCTTTCTTT
>NA|13|NA|TRBJ2-1|TRBV9
CASSRAESGEQFF
TGTGCCAGCAGCCGCGCGGAGTCAGGCGAGCAGTTCTTC
>NA|15|TRBD1|TRBJ2-2|TRBV10-2
CASSEGTGSSGELFF
TGCGCCAGCAGTGAAGGGACAGGGTCCTCCGGGGAGCTGTTTTTT
>NA|16|TRBD1|TRBJ1-3|TRBV7-9
CASSGSGTGAGNTIYF
TGTGCCAGCAGCGGCTCCGGGACAGGGGCTGGAAACACCATATATTTT
>NA|13|NA|TRBJ2-7|TRBV13
CASSLERAYEQYF
TGTGCCAGCAGCTTAGAACGGGCCTACGAGCAGTACTTC
>NA|12|NA|TRBJ1-5|TRBV6-1
CASSEGAGPQHF
TGTGCCAGCAGTGAAGGCGCGGGACCCCAGCATTTT
>NA|16|NA|TRBJ2-5|TRBV6-1
CASSVGRHGGIETQYF
TGTGCCAGCAGTGTTGGGAGACACGGAGGTATCGAGACCCAGTACTTC
>NA|16|TRBD2|TRBJ2-1|TRBV6-1
CASSEGLAGNPSEQFF
TGTGCCAGCAGTGAGGGACTAGCGGGGAATCCGAGTGAGCAGTTCTTC
>NA|11|NA|TRBJ2-2|TRBV7-9
CASTETGELFF
TGTGCCAGCACCGAAACCGGGGAGCTGTTTTTT
>once|14|NA|TRBJ1-6|TRBV14
CASSQSRGNSPLHF
TGTGCCAGCAGCCAAAGCAGGGGTAATTCACCCCTCCACTTT
>NA|18|TRBD2|TRBJ2-1|TRBV4-3
CASSQDALLAGGSNEQFF
TGCGCCAGCAGCCAAGATGCGTTACTAGCGGGAGGGAGCAATGAGCAGTTCTTC
>NA|12|NA|TRBJ2-7|TRBV30
CAWSGLSYEQYF
TGTGCCTGGAGCGGTCTCTCCTACGAGCAGTACTTC
>NA|20|TRBD2|TRBJ2-7|TRBV4-2
CASSRSWTSGGPIHPYEQYF
TGTGCCAGCAGCCGATCCTGGACTAGCGGGGGGCCAATTCATCCCTACGAGCAGTACTTC
>NA|14|TRBD2|TRBJ2-1|TRBV2
CAVTGFSGGKEQFF
TGTGCCGTCACAGGGTTCTCGGGGGGGAAGGAGCAGTTCTTC
>NA|14|TRBD1|TRBJ1-1|TRBV7-8
CASSVTGANTEAFF
TGTGCCAGCAGCGTAACAGGGGCGAACACTGAAGCTTTCTTT
>NA|14|TRBD1|TRBJ2-7|TRBV28
CASSFGTASYEQYF
TGTGCCAGCAGTTTTGGGACAGCTTCCTACGAGCAGTACTTC
>NA|17|NA|TRBJ2-2|TRBV5-5
CASSLVFITANTGELFF
TGTGCCAGCAGCTTGGTGTTCATCACCGCGAACACCGGGGAGCTGTTTTTT
>NA|15|NA|TRBJ2-7|TRBV7-9
CASSLAEGISYEQYF
TGTGCCAGCAGCTTAGCAGAGGGAATCTCCTACGAGCAGTACTTC
>NA|15|TRBD1|TRBJ2-7|TRBV5-1
CASSPGQGLSYEQYF
TGCGCCAGCAGCCCGGGACAGGGGCTCTCCTACGAGCAGTACTTC
>NA|16|NA|TRBJ2-7|TRBV27
CASTLIGPSSFYEQYF
TGTGCCAGCACCCTGATTGGGCCCTCCTCGTTCTACGAGCAGTACTTC
>NA|16|NA|TRBJ2-5|TRBV9
CASSPTRAPKEETQYF
TGTGCCAGCAGCCCGACCCGGGCGCCAAAGGAAGAGACCCAGTACTTC
>once|13|NA|TRBJ2-1|TRBV11-1
CASSIIDPSEQFF
TGTGCCAGCAGCATCATAGACCCTAGTGAGCAGTTCTTC
>NA|16|NA|TRBJ2-5|TRBV4-3
CASSQDGIGPQETQYF
TGCGCCAGCAGTCAGGACGGGATTGGGCCCCAAGAGACCCAGTACTTC
>NA|14|TRBD1|TRBJ2-7|TRBV27
CASGILDRAYEQYF
TGTGCCAGCGGAATACTCGACAGGGCCTACGAGCAGTACTTC
>NA|12|NA|TRBJ2-1|TRBV7-8
CASSLELDEQFF
TGTGCCAGCAGCTTAGAGTTAGATGAGCAGTTCTTC
>NA|15|NA|TRBJ2-7|TRBV11-3
CASSLDGTSSYEQYF
TGTGCCAGCAGCTTAGACGGTACGAGCTCCTACGAGCAGTACTTC
>NA|15|NA|TRBJ2-7|TRBV6-5
CASSYGQGSAYEQYF
TGTGCCAGCAGTTACGGCCAGGGGTCGGCCTACGAGCAGTACTTC
>NA|13|NA|TRBJ1-5|TRBV9
CASSDGENQPQHF
TGTGCCAGCAGCGATGGCGAAAATCAGCCCCAGCATTTT
>NA|15|TRBD2|TRBJ2-7|TRBV13
CASSSTSGRSYEQYF
TGTGCCAGCAGCTCGACTAGCGGGAGATCCTACGAGCAGTACTTC
>NA|11|NA|TRBJ2-1|TRBV6-5
CASSYSTEQFF
TGTGCCAGCAGTTACTCGACTGAGCAGTTCTTC
>NA|14|NA|TRBJ1-6|TRBV28
CASSRVSYNSPLHF
TGTGCCAGCAGTAGGGTCTCCTATAATTCACCCCTCCACTTT
>NA|16|NA|TRBJ1-5|TRBV28
CASSLISSEGNQPQHF
TGTGCCAGCAGTTTAATCAGTTCGGAGGGCAATCAGCCCCAGCATTTT